A selection of T cell receptor beta chains follows, all from one sample in a study of cytomegalovirus exposure and HLA in healthy donors. Repertoires were generated with immunoSEQ multiplex PCR, while TCRdb's copy carries only in-frame clones and drops some. This repertoire shows some 170,000 clones, 80% found once; its top ten account for roughly 4.7%. The specimen sequenced was PBMCs. Every receptor here comes from a young man in good health and CMV-seronegative. The CDR3 runs from the conserved cysteine through the conserved F or W. The order of the fields is J gene, clone size, D gene, V gene, CDR3 DNA, CDR3 protein. D genes are given only for firm matches. Clone size appears in some rows only: once, few, many, or a class for an expanded clone.

j_gene: TRBJ2-5; abundance: .; d_gene: .; v_gene: TRBV27; CDR3nt: TGTGCCAGCTCCGAAGATTCTAGGGAGACCCAGTACTTC; CDR3aa: CASSEDSRETQYF
j_gene: TRBJ2-7; abundance: .; d_gene: .; v_gene: TRBV6-1; CDR3nt: TGTGCCAGCAGTGAAGCAGGGGGTACCTCCTACGAGCAGTACTTC; CDR3aa: CASSEAGGTSYEQYF
j_gene: TRBJ1-2; abundance: .; d_gene: .; v_gene: TRBV28; CDR3nt: TGTGCCAGCAGTTTTCGTGGCTTTTCTTTCGGCTACACCTTC; CDR3aa: CASSFRGFSFGYTF
j_gene: TRBJ2-3; abundance: .; d_gene: .; v_gene: TRBV7-2; CDR3nt: TGTGCCAGCAGCCTCCGTACTTCCACAGATACGCAGTATTTT; CDR3aa: CASSLRTSTDTQYF
j_gene: TRBJ2-7; abundance: .; d_gene: .; v_gene: TRBV13; CDR3nt: TGTGCCAGCAGCTTAGGGGCTTGGAGCTACGAGCAGTACTTC; CDR3aa: CASSLGAWSYEQYF
j_gene: TRBJ2-7; abundance: .; d_gene: .; v_gene: TRBV30; CDR3nt: TGTGCCTGGAGGGGGGGCTCCTACGAGCAGTACTTC; CDR3aa: CAWRGGSYEQYF
j_gene: TRBJ1-2; abundance: few; d_gene: .; v_gene: TRBV5-4; CDR3nt: TGTGCCAGCACCCACCCAGGAGGGGTTAACTATGGCTACACCTTC; CDR3aa: CASTHPGGVNYGYTF
j_gene: TRBJ2-7; abundance: .; d_gene: TRBD1; v_gene: TRBV28; CDR3nt: TGTGCCAGCATAGCGGCAGGGGGCTTCTACGAGCAGTACTTC; CDR3aa: CASIAAGGFYEQYF
j_gene: TRBJ2-2; abundance: .; d_gene: .; v_gene: TRBV5-5; CDR3nt: TGTGCCAGCAGCTTGGAGGGGGTAACGAACACCGGGGAGCTGTTTTTT; CDR3aa: CASSLEGVTNTGELFF
j_gene: TRBJ1-3; abundance: once; d_gene: .; v_gene: TRBV9; CDR3nt: TGTGCCAGCAGCGTAGAGTCAGGGCTCTCTGGAAACACCATATATTTT; CDR3aa: CASSVESGLSGNTIYF
j_gene: TRBJ2-1; abundance: few; d_gene: .; v_gene: TRBV4-1; CDR3nt: TGCGCCAGCAGCGTGCCCAGGGGTTACAATGAGCAGTTCTTC; CDR3aa: CASSVPRGYNEQFF
j_gene: TRBJ2-3; abundance: few; d_gene: .; v_gene: TRBV2; CDR3nt: TGTGCCAGCAGTGAAGGGCGGTCGCGGTCTTATACGCAGTATTTT; CDR3aa: CASSEGRSRSYTQYF
j_gene: TRBJ2-2; abundance: .; d_gene: TRBD2; v_gene: TRBV29-1; CDR3nt: TGCAGCGTTGGAGGAGCGGGAGGGACCGAGGAGCTGTTTTTT; CDR3aa: CSVGGAGGTEELFF
j_gene: TRBJ1-2; abundance: .; d_gene: TRBD1; v_gene: TRBV29-1; CDR3nt: TGCAGCGCTCGGACAGGCCTTGGCTACACCTTC; CDR3aa: CSARTGLGYTF
j_gene: TRBJ2-7; abundance: few; d_gene: TRBD1; v_gene: TRBV11-2; CDR3nt: TGTGCCAGCAGCCCCGGGGACAGGGGTACGAGGCAGTACTTC; CDR3aa: CASSPGDRGTRQYF
j_gene: TRBJ2-1; abundance: .; d_gene: TRBD2; v_gene: TRBV2; CDR3nt: TGTGCCAGCACTTCGGCGGGAGTCTCCTACAATGAGCAGTTCTTC; CDR3aa: CASTSAGVSYNEQFF
j_gene: TRBJ2-2; abundance: .; d_gene: TRBD1; v_gene: TRBV5-5; CDR3nt: TGTGCCAGCAGCTTGAGACAGGGGCCCGGGGAGCTGTTTTTT; CDR3aa: CASSLRQGPGELFF
j_gene: TRBJ2-3; abundance: .; d_gene: TRBD2; v_gene: TRBV7-6; CDR3nt: TGTGCCAGCAGCTTACTAGCGGAGTCCACAGATACGCAGTATTTT; CDR3aa: CASSLLAESTDTQYF
j_gene: TRBJ2-7; abundance: .; d_gene: .; v_gene: TRBV11-2; CDR3nt: TGTGCCAGCAGCGTGCAGGGCTACGAGCAGTACTTC; CDR3aa: CASSVQGYEQYF
j_gene: TRBJ1-6; abundance: .; d_gene: .; v_gene: TRBV7-8; CDR3nt: TGTGCCAGCAGCTTAGAGGGGCGAACCTATAATTCACCCCTCCACTTT; CDR3aa: CASSLEGRTYNSPLHF
j_gene: TRBJ2-3; abundance: .; d_gene: .; v_gene: TRBV29-1; CDR3nt: TGCAGCGTTGTCGGGAGAAGCACAGATACGCAGTATTTT; CDR3aa: CSVVGRSTDTQYF
j_gene: TRBJ2-3; abundance: few; d_gene: TRBD2; v_gene: TRBV9; CDR3nt: TGTGCCAGCAGCGTTGGAGGGGGACTAGCGGGGGGCCGCACAGATACGCAGTATTTT; CDR3aa: CASSVGGGLAGGRTDTQYF
j_gene: TRBJ2-2; abundance: .; d_gene: TRBD1; v_gene: TRBV2; CDR3nt: TGTGCCAGCAGCCGGACAGGGTACACCGGGGAGCTGTTTTTT; CDR3aa: CASSRTGYTGELFF
j_gene: TRBJ1-1; abundance: .; d_gene: .; v_gene: TRBV5-4; CDR3nt: TGTGCCAGCAGCTTGAGGAGGGCCCCCCTTGAAGCTTTCTTT; CDR3aa: CASSLRRAPLEAFF
j_gene: TRBJ1-2; abundance: .; d_gene: .; v_gene: TRBV18; CDR3nt: TGTGCCAGCTCACCGGCCGGGGACTATAGAGGCTACACCTTC; CDR3aa: CASSPAGDYRGYTF
j_gene: TRBJ2-7; abundance: .; d_gene: .; v_gene: TRBV7-9; CDR3nt: TGTGCCAGCAGCTTAGAACAGTTTCTCTCCTACGAGCAGTACTTC; CDR3aa: CASSLEQFLSYEQYF
j_gene: TRBJ2-6; abundance: .; d_gene: .; v_gene: TRBV4-3; CDR3nt: TGCGCCAGCAGCCGACAAAAGATCCCCTCTGGGGCCAACGTCCTGACTTTC; CDR3aa: CASSRQKIPSGANVLTF
j_gene: TRBJ2-5; abundance: .; d_gene: TRBD2; v_gene: TRBV5-1; CDR3nt: TGCGCCAGCAGCTTGGTGGCGGGGGGAGGTGAGACCCAGTACTTC; CDR3aa: CASSLVAGGGETQYF
j_gene: TRBJ2-7; abundance: .; d_gene: .; v_gene: TRBV4-1; CDR3nt: TGCGCCAGCAGCCAAGATAAAGGGACATTCTACGAGCAGTACTTC; CDR3aa: CASSQDKGTFYEQYF
j_gene: TRBJ2-2; abundance: .; d_gene: .; v_gene: TRBV13; CDR3nt: TGTGCCAGCAGCTTAGGCAATCCGGGAGTGGAGCTGTTTTTT; CDR3aa: CASSLGNPGVELFF
j_gene: TRBJ2-1; abundance: .; d_gene: .; v_gene: TRBV2; CDR3nt: TGTGCCAGCAGTGGCAGGGAAGGGGATAATAATGAGCAGTTCTTC; CDR3aa: CASSGREGDNNEQFF
j_gene: TRBJ1-2; abundance: .; d_gene: .; v_gene: TRBV28; CDR3nt: TGTGCCAGCAGTTTCTGTGGTGACCAGGAGGAGCACTATGGCTACACCTTC; CDR3aa: CASSFCGDQEEHYGYTF
j_gene: TRBJ1-1; abundance: .; d_gene: TRBD1; v_gene: TRBV7-9; CDR3nt: TGTGCCAGCAGTCCAGAGGGGGCCGGGACTGAAGCTTTCTTT; CDR3aa: CASSPEGAGTEAFF
j_gene: TRBJ1-5; abundance: .; d_gene: TRBD1; v_gene: TRBV7-6; CDR3nt: TGTGCCAGCAGCTTGGCTGACAGGGTCTACCCTCAGCCCCAGCATTTT; CDR3aa: CASSLADRVYPQPQHF
j_gene: TRBJ1-1; abundance: few; d_gene: TRBD1; v_gene: TRBV27; CDR3nt: TGTGCCAGCAGCCAGGGGGCAGGGACTGAAGCTTTCTTT; CDR3aa: CASSQGAGTEAFF
j_gene: TRBJ1-3; abundance: .; d_gene: .; v_gene: TRBV27; CDR3nt: TGTGCCAGCAGTTTATCCGCGTTCTCTGGAAACACCATATATTTT; CDR3aa: CASSLSAFSGNTIYF
j_gene: TRBJ1-1; abundance: .; d_gene: .; v_gene: TRBV5-1; CDR3nt: TGCGCCAGCAGCAAGAACGTTCCTGCCGGGGGCACTGAAGCTTTCTTT; CDR3aa: CASSKNVPAGGTEAFF
j_gene: TRBJ2-1; abundance: .; d_gene: .; v_gene: TRBV27; CDR3nt: TGTGCCAGCAGTCCGTTTCTGACAGGGAGGAGCTCCTACAATGAGCAGTTCTTC; CDR3aa: CASSPFLTGRSSYNEQFF
j_gene: TRBJ1-5; abundance: .; d_gene: .; v_gene: TRBV9; CDR3nt: TGTGCCAGCAGCGTAGGGGGGCGACAGCCCCAGCATTTT; CDR3aa: CASSVGGRQPQHF
j_gene: TRBJ1-1; abundance: .; d_gene: .; v_gene: TRBV28; CDR3nt: TGTGCCAGCAGTTCACCTCCAGCGGACACTGAAGCTTTCTTT; CDR3aa: CASSSPPADTEAFF
j_gene: TRBJ2-2; abundance: few; d_gene: .; v_gene: TRBV6-6; CDR3nt: TGTGCCTCGCAGGGAAACACCGGGGAGCTGTTTTTT; CDR3aa: CASQGNTGELFF
j_gene: TRBJ2-1; abundance: .; d_gene: TRBD2; v_gene: TRBV9; CDR3nt: TGTGCCAGCAGCGTAGGTGGGACTAGCGGATACAATGAGCAGTTCTTC; CDR3aa: CASSVGGTSGYNEQFF
j_gene: TRBJ2-4; abundance: once; d_gene: .; v_gene: TRBV6-1; CDR3nt: TGTGCCAGCAGTGAAGCGGGAGAAATTCAGTACTTC; CDR3aa: CASSEAGEIQYF
j_gene: TRBJ2-2; abundance: .; d_gene: .; v_gene: TRBV28; CDR3nt: TGTGCCAGCTCAGGGGAAAGAGACGGGGAGCTGTTTTTT; CDR3aa: CASSGERDGELFF
j_gene: TRBJ1-2; abundance: .; d_gene: .; v_gene: TRBV30; CDR3nt: TGTGCCTGGAGTGTAGCGACCCTTTACTATGGCTACACCTTC; CDR3aa: CAWSVATLYYGYTF
j_gene: TRBJ1-1; abundance: .; d_gene: .; v_gene: TRBV19; CDR3nt: TGTGCCAGTACAGGGCTGGGCACTGAAGCTTTCTTT; CDR3aa: CASTGLGTEAFF
j_gene: TRBJ2-6; abundance: .; d_gene: .; v_gene: TRBV2; CDR3nt: TGTGCCAGCAATGGCGGCTTCTCTGGGGCCAACGTCCTGACTTTC; CDR3aa: CASNGGFSGANVLTF
j_gene: TRBJ2-7; abundance: once; d_gene: TRBD2; v_gene: TRBV27; CDR3nt: TGTGCCAGCAGCTTGACTAGCGGGAGGGCCTCCGAGCAGTACTTC; CDR3aa: CASSLTSGRASEQYF
j_gene: TRBJ2-5; abundance: .; d_gene: TRBD1; v_gene: TRBV14; CDR3nt: TGTGCCACCGCGAGGGGGCAGGGAGAGACCCAGTACTTC; CDR3aa: CATARGQGETQYF
j_gene: TRBJ2-2; abundance: .; d_gene: TRBD1; v_gene: TRBV5-1; CDR3nt: TGCGCCAGCAGCACTAGGACAGGGGGCACCGGGGAGCTGTTTTTT; CDR3aa: CASSTRTGGTGELFF
j_gene: TRBJ1-2; abundance: .; d_gene: .; v_gene: TRBV30; CDR3nt: TGTGCCTGGTCCGAACGGGGGGGTTATGGAGGCTACACCTTC; CDR3aa: CAWSERGGYGGYTF
j_gene: TRBJ2-7; abundance: .; d_gene: .; v_gene: TRBV7-8; CDR3nt: TGTGCCAGCAGCTTAGCAGGGGTCCTCTACGAGCAGTACTTC; CDR3aa: CASSLAGVLYEQYF
j_gene: TRBJ2-7; abundance: .; d_gene: TRBD2; v_gene: TRBV9; CDR3nt: TGTGCCAGCAGCGCCGAGACTAGCGGGAGTTGGGACCTCTTTTGTTCCATGACCTACGAGCAGTACTTC; CDR3aa: CASSAETSGSWDLFCSMTYEQYF
j_gene: TRBJ1-2; abundance: few; d_gene: .; v_gene: TRBV6-5; CDR3nt: TGTGCCAGCAGCCAGGACACGCGCTATGGCTACACCTTC; CDR3aa: CASSQDTRYGYTF